The rows below give T cell receptor beta chains drawn from one sample of a study of cytomegalovirus exposure and HLA in healthy donors. Here immunoSEQ multiplex PCR was the method, and the copy in TCRdb shows in-frame clones only, minus some. The sample yields 150,000 to 200,000 clones, around nine tenths seen once. What was sequenced was PBMCs. The receptors shown here come from a woman younger than 30 in good health and CMV-seronegative. CDR3s include the opening cysteine and the closing phenylalanine or tryptophan. A D gene is named only where the DNA matches it firmly. Clone size is not always given. Where it is, it says once, few, many or a class for expanded clones.

V	size	J	D	CDR3	DNA
TRBV28	.	TRBJ1-4	.	CASSLRQMSVEKLFF	TGTGCCAGCAGTCTAAGACAGATGTCAGTTGAAAAACTGTTTTTT
TRBV7-2	.	TRBJ1-1	.	CASSLARQRNTEAFF	TGTGCCAGCAGCTTAGCTCGACAGCGGAACACTGAAGCTTTCTTT
TRBV7-2	.	TRBJ1-5	.	CASSEGRGNQPQHF	TGTGCCAGCAGCGAGGGAAGGGGCAATCAGCCCCAGCATTTT
TRBV14	.	TRBJ2-1	.	CASSQERISSYNEQFF	TGTGCCAGCAGCCAAGAGAGGATAAGCTCCTACAATGAGCAGTTCTTC
TRBV4-1	.	TRBJ1-1	.	CASSQDSAGGPEAFF	TGCGCCAGCAGCCAAGATAGTGCGGGCGGACCTGAAGCTTTCTTT
TRBV7-9	.	TRBJ2-2	.	CASSSSSRGSAGELFF	TGTGCCAGCAGCTCCTCCAGCAGGGGCAGTGCCGGGGAGCTGTTTTTT
TRBV7-9	.	TRBJ1-1	.	CASRADRSLNTEAFF	TGTGCCAGCAGGGCTGACAGGTCCCTGAACACTGAAGCTTTCTTT
TRBV9	.	TRBJ2-5	TRBD2	CASSVGLAGGETQYF	TGTGCCAGCAGCGTAGGTCTGGCGGGAGGAGAGACCCAGTACTTC
TRBV30	.	TRBJ2-6	.	CAWRSGANVLTF	TGTGCCTGGCGGTCTGGGGCCAACGTCCTGACTTTC
TRBV7-9	.	TRBJ1-2	.	CASSQVNYGYTF	TGTGCCAGCAGCCAGGTTAACTATGGCTACACCTTC
TRBV5-4	.	TRBJ1-1	.	CASSLAQGEAFF	TGTGCCAGCAGCTTGGCTCAGGGTGAAGCTTTCTTT
TRBV19	.	TRBJ2-5	.	CASSQEAGTQYF	TGTGCCAGTTCTCAGGAGGCGGGGACCCAGTACTTC
TRBV4-3	.	TRBJ2-2	TRBD2	CASSQNSGRGGELFF	TGCGCCAGCAGCCAAAATAGCGGGAGGGGCGGGGAGCTGTTTTTT
TRBV18	.	TRBJ1-2	TRBD1	CASSRQGDGYTF	TGTGCCAGCTCTCGACAGGGAGACGGCTACACCTTC
TRBV7-2	.	TRBJ1-1	TRBD1	CASSSPGGQAFF	TGTGCCAGCAGCTCCCCAGGGGGCCAAGCTTTCTTT
TRBV7-2	.	TRBJ2-5	.	CASSLGRGLMRETQYF	TGTGCCAGCAGCTTAGGAAGAGGGCTGATGAGGGAGACCCAGTACTTC
TRBV20-1	few	TRBJ1-1	.	CSATYFEAFF	TGCAGTGCTACTTACTTTGAAGCTTTCTTT
TRBV2	.	TRBJ1-1	.	CASSEGGNTEAFF	TGTGCCAGCAGTGAGGGGGGAAACACTGAAGCTTTCTTT
TRBV7-8	.	TRBJ1-1	.	CASSWSRTTYTEAFF	TGTGCCAGCAGCTGGAGCCGGACAACTTACACTGAAGCTTTCTTT
TRBV19	.	TRBJ1-2	.	CASRTSRTTGGYTF	TGTGCCAGTAGAACCTCAAGGACAACGGGTGGCTACACCTTC
TRBV6-1	.	TRBJ2-7	TRBD2	CASSDVFKAGGPYEQYF	TGTGCCAGCAGTGACGTTTTCAAAGCGGGAGGGCCCTACGAGCAGTACTTC
TRBV14	.	TRBJ2-2	.	CASSQDLYYSASGTGELFF	TGTGCCAGCAGCCAAGACTTATATTATAGTGCGAGTGGCACCGGGGAGCTGTTTTTT
TRBV7-9	.	TRBJ2-1	.	CASSAGRGNEQFF	TGTGCCAGCAGCGCGGGCCGGGGCAATGAGCAGTTCTTC
TRBV7-9	.	TRBJ2-7	TRBD1	CASSGDRAPIEQYF	TGTGCCAGCAGCGGCGACAGGGCCCCTATCGAGCAGTACTTC
TRBV2	.	TRBJ2-6	TRBD2	CASAGGSAGANVLTF	TGTGCCAGCGCCGGGGGGTCCGCTGGGGCCAACGTCCTGACTTTC
TRBV30	.	TRBJ1-2	.	CAWRHRGAGWGYTF	TGTGCCTGGAGACACCGGGGGGCCGGGTGGGGCTACACCTTC
TRBV10-2	.	TRBJ2-1	TRBD2	CASKESGGGSYNEQFF	TGCGCCAGCAAGGAGAGCGGGGGGGGGTCCTACAATGAGCAGTTCTTC
TRBV2	.	TRBJ1-2	.	CASRFFYGYTF	TGTGCCAGCAGGTTCTTCTATGGCTACACCTTC
TRBV7-9	.	TRBJ1-2	.	CASLRDRRYGYTF	TGTGCCAGTTTGCGGGACCGACGCTATGGCTACACCTTC
TRBV29-1	.	TRBJ2-7	.	CSVEVFGYEQYF	TGCAGCGTTGAAGTATTCGGCTACGAGCAGTACTTC
TRBV9	.	TRBJ2-7	TRBD2	CASSVLAGGLYEQYF	TGTGCCAGCAGCGTATTAGCGGGAGGATTATACGAGCAGTACTTC
TRBV11-3	.	TRBJ2-2	TRBD1	CASSPRDRGDTGELFF	TGTGCCAGCAGCCCGAGGGACAGGGGGGACACCGGGGAGCTGTTTTTT
TRBV6-5	.	TRBJ1-4	TRBD1	CASSYRPGQGHEKLFF	TGTGCCAGCAGTTATCGCCCGGGACAGGGGCATGAAAAACTGTTTTTT
TRBV6-1	.	TRBJ2-5	TRBD2	CASSEALSGLGETQYF	TGTGCCAGCAGTGAAGCGCTGTCGGGACTAGGGGAGACCCAGTACTTC
TRBV29-1	.	TRBJ1-4	TRBD1	CSVTTSGTGNEKLFF	TGCAGCGTCACAACGTCCGGGACAGGGAATGAAAAACTGTTTTTT
TRBV2	.	TRBJ2-5	TRBD2	CASSYTSGGAETQYF	TGTGCCAGCAGTTATACTAGCGGGGGGGCCGAGACCCAGTACTTC
TRBV2	.	TRBJ1-1	.	CASTGQGGTEAFF	TGTGCCAGCACTGGGCAGGGAGGGACTGAAGCTTTCTTT